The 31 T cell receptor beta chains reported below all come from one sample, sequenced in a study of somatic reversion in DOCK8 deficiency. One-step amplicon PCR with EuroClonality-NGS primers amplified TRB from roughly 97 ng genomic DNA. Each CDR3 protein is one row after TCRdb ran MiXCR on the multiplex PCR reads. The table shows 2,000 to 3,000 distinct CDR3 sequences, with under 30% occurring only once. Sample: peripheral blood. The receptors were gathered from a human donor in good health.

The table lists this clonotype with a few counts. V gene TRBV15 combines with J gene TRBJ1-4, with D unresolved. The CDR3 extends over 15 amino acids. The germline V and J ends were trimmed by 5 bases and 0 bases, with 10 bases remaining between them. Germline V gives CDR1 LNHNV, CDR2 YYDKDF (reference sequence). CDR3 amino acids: CATSRRSATNEKLFF. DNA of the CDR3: TGTGCCACCAGCCGCCGGAGTGCAACTAATGAAAAACTGTTTTTT.

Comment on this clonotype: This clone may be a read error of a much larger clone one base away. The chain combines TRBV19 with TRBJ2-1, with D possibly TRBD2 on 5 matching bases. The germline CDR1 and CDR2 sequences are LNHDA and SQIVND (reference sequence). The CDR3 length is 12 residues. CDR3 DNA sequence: TGTGCCAGTAGCCCGGGGATCAATGAGCGGTTCTTC. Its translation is CASSPGINERFF.

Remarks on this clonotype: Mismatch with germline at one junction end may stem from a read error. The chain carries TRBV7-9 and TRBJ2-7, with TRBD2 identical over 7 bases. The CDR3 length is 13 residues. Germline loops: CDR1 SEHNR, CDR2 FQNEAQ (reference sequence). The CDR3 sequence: CASSSGGGREQHF. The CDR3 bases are TGTGCCAGCAGCTCGGGCGGGGGTCGCGAGCAGCACTTC.

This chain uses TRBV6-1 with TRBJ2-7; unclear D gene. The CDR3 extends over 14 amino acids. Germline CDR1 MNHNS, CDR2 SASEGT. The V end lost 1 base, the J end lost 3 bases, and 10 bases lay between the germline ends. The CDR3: CASSEGIFNYEQYF. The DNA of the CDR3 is TGTGCCAGCAGTGAAGGAATTTTCAACTACGAGCAGTACTTC.

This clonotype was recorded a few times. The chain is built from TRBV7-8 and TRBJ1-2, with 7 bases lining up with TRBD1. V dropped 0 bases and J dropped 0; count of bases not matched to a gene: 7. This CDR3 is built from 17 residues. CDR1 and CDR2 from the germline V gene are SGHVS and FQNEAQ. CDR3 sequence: CASSLARTDRANYGYTF. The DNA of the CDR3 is TGTGCCAGCAGCTTAGCAAGGACTGACAGGGCTAACTATGGCTACACCTTC.

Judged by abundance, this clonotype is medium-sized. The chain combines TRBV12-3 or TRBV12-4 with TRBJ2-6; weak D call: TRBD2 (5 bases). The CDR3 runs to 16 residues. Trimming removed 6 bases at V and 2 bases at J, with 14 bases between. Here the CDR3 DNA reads TGTGCCAGCAGACCAACCCCGGGAACTGGGGCCAACGTCCTGACTTTC. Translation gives CASRPTPGTGANVLTF.

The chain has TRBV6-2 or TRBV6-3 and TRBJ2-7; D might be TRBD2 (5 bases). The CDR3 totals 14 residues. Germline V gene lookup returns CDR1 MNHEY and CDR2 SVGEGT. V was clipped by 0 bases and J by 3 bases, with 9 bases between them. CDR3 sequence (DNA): TGTGCCAGCAGTTACTCGGACTCGTTCTACGAGCAGTACTTC. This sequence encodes CASSYSDSFYEQYF.

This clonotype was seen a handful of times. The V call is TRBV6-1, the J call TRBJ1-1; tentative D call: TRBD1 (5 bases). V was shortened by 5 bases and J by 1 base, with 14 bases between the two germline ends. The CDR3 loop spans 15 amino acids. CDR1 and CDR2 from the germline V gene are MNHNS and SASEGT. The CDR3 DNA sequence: TGTGCCAGCAGTCTCCAAACCGGGGGGAACACTGAAGCTTTCTTT. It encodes CASSLQTGGNTEAFF.

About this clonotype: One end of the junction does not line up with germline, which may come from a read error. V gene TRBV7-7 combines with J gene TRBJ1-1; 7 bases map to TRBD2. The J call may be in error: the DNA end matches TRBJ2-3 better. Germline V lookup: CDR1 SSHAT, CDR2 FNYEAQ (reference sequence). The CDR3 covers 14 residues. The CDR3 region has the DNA TGTGCTAGCAGCCGTAGCGGGTCTGGTGATACGCAGTATTTT. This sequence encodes CASSRSGSGDTQYF.

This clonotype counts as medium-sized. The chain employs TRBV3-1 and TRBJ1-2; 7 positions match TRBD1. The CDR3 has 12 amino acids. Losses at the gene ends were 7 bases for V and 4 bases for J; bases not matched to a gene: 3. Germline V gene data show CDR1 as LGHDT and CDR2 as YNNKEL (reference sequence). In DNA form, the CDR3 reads TGTGCCAGCACCGACAGGGTCTATGGCTACACCTTC. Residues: CASTDRVYGYTF.

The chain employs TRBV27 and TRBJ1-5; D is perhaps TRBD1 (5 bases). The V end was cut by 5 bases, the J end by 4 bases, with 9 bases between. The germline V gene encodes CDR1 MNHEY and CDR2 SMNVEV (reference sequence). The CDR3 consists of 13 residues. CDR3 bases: TGTGCCAGCAGTAGGTGGGGGAATCAGCCCCAGCATTTT. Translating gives CASSRWGNQPQHF.

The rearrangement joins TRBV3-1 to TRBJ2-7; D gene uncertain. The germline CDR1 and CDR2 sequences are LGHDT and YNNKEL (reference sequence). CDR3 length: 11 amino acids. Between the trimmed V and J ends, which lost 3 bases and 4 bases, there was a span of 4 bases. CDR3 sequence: CASSQGYEQYF. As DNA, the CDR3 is TGTGCCAGCAGCCAGGGTTACGAGCAGTACTTC.

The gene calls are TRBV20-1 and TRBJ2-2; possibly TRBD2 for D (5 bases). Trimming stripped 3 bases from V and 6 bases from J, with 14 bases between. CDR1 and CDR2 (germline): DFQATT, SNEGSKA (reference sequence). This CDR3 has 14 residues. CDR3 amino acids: CSASISGKPGELFF. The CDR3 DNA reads TGCAGTGCTAGTATTTCCGGGAAGCCCGGGGAGCTGTTTTTT.

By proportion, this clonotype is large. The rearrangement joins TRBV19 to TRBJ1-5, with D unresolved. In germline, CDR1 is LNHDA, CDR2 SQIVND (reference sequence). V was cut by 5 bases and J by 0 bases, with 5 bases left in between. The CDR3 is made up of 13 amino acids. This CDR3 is CASSLDSNQPQHF. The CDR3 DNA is TGTGCCAGTAGTCTTGATAGCAATCAGCCCCAGCATTTT.

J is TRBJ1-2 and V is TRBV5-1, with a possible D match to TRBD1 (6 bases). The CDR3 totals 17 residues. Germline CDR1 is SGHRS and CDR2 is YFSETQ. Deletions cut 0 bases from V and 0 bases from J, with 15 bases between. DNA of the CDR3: TGCGCCAGCAGCTTGGCAGGGGTCGGTACCGCTAACTATGGCTACACCTTC. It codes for CASSLAGVGTANYGYTF.

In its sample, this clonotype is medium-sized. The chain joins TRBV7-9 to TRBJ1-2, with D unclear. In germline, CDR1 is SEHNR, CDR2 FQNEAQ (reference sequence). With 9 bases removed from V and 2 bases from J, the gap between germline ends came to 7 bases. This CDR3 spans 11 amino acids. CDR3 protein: CASTQNYGYTF. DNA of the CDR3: TGTGCCAGTACACAAAACTATGGCTACACCTTC.

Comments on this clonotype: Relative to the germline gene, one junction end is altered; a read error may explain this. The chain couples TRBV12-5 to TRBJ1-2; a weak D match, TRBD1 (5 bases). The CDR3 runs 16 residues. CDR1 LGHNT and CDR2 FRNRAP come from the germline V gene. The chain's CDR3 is CASGLGQGIANYSYTF. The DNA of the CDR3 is TGTGCTAGTGGTTTAGGGCAGGGAATCGCTAACTATAGCTACACCTTC.

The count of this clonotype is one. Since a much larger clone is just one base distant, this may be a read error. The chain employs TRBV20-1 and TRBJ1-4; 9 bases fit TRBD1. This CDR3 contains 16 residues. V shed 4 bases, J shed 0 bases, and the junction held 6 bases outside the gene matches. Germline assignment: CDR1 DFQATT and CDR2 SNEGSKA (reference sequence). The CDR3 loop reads CSANDRTGATNEKLFF. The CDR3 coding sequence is TGCAGTGCTAATGATAGGACAGGGGCAACTAATGAAAAACTGTTTTTT.

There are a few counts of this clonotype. The CDR3 DNA reads TGTGCCAGCAGGACAGGTGCAGGGAAGGGCTCAATGCTGTTTTTT. Encoded protein: CASRTGAGKGSMLFF. The V and J genes are TRBV28 and TRBJ1-4, with a tentative D call TRBD1 (6 bases). V lost 6 bases and J lost 14, with 25 bases in between. CDR1 and CDR2 from the germline V gene are MDHEN and SYDVKM. This CDR3 contains 15 residues. Full variable domain (remainder filled in from reference TRBV28 and TRBJ1-4): DVKVTQSSRYLVKRTGEKVFLECVQDMDHENMFWYRQDPGLGLRLIYFSYDVKMKEKGDIPEGYSVSREKKERFSLILESASTNQTSMYLCASRTGAGKGSMLFFGSGTQLSVL.

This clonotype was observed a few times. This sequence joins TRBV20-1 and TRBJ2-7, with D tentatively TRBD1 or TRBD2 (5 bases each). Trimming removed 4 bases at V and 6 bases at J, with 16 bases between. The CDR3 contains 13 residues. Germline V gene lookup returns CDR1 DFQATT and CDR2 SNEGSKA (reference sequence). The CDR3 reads CSATSSGTLEQYF. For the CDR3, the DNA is TGCAGTGCTACCTCCTCTGGGACGCTCGAGCAGTACTTC.

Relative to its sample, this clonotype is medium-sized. In nucleotides, the CDR3 is TGTGCCAGCAGTTCTTCCGGGGCCGAAAATCAGCCCCAGCATTTT. Its protein product is CASSSSGAENQPQHF. This chain uses TRBV7-9 with TRBJ1-5; D is possibly TRBD1 (5 bases). The CDR3 extends over 15 amino acids. V lost 6 bases, J lost 4 bases, and 16 bases lay in between. Germline V gives CDR1 SEHNR, CDR2 FQNEAQ (reference sequence).

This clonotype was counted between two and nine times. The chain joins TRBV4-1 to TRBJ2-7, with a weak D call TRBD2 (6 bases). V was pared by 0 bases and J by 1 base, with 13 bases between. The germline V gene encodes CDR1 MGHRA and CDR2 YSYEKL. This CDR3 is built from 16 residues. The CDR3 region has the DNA TGCGCCAGCAGCCAAGACGGGAGTAGGGCTTCCTACGAGCAGTACTTC. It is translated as CASSQDGSRASYEQYF.

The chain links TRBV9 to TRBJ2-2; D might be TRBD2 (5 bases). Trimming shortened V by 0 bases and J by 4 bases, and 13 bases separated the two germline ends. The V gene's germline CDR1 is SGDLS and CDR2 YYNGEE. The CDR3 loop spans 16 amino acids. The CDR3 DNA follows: TGTGCCAGCAGCGTAGTGGTCCTAGCCGGCACCGGGGAGCTGTTTTTT. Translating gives CASSVVVLAGTGELFF. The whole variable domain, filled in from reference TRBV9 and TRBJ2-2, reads DSGVTQTPKHLITATGQRVTLRCSPRSGDLSVYWYQQSLDQGLQFLIQYYNGEERAKGNILERFSAQQFPDLHSELNLSSLELGDSALYFCASSVVVLAGTGELFFGEGSRLTVL.

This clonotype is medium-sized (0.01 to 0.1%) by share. The CDR3 nucleotides are TGTGCCAGCACCCGTTCGGATTATGGCTACACCTTC. Amino acids: CASTRSDYGYTF. The gene calls are TRBV6-6 and TRBJ1-2; D gene uncertain. The CDR3 sequence is 12 residues long. Deletions cut 7 bases from V and 5 bases from J, with 11 bases between. Germline-derived CDR1 and CDR2 are MNHNY and SVGAGI (reference sequence).

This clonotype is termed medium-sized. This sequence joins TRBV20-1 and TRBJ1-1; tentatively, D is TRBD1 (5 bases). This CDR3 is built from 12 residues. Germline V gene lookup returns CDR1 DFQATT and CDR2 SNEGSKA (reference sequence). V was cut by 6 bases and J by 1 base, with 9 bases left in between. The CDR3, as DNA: TGCAGTGCCGGGGCGGGGAACACTGAAGCTTTCTTT. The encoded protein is CSAGAGNTEAFF.

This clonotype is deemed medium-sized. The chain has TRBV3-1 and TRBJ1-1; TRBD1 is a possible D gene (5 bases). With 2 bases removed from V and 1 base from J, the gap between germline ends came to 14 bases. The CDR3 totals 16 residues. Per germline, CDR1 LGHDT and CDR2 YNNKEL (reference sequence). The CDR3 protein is CASSQRGGRANTEAFF. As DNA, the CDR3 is TGTGCCAGCAGCCAAAGAGGAGGCAGGGCGAACACTGAAGCTTTCTTT.

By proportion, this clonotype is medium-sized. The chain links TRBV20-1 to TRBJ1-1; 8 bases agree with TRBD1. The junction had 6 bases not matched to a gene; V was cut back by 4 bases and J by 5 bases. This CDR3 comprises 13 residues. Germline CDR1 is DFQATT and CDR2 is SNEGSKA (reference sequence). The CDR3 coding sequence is TGCAGTGCTAAACAGGGGGGAGATACTGAAGCTTTCTTT. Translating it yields CSAKQGGDTEAFF.

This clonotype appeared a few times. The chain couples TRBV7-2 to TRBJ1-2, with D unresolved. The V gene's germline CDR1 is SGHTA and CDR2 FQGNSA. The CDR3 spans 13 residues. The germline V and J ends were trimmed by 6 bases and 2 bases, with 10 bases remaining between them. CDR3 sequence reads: CASRRTENYGYTF. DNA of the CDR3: TGTGCCAGCAGAAGAACAGAGAACTATGGCTACACCTTC.

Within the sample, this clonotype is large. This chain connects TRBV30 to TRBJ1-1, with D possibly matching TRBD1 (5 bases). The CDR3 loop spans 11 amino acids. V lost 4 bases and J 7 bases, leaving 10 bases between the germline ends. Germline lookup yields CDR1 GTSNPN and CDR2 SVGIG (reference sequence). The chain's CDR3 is CAWTRQIEAFF. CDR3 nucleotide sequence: TGTGCCTGGACCCGACAGATTGAAGCTTTCTTT.

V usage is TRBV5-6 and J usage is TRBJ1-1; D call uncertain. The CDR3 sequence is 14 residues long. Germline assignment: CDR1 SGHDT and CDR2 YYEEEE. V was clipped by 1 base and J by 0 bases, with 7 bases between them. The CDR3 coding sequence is TGTGCCAGCAGCTTGCAGAGTATGAACACTGAAGCTTTCTTT. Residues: CASSLQSMNTEAFF.

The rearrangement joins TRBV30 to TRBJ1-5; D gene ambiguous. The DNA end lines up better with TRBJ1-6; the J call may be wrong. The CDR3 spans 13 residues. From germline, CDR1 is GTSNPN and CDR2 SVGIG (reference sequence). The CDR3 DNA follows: TGTGCCTGGAGTATGGCAGTAAATTCACCCCTCCACTTT. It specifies CAWSMAVNSPLHF.